This T cell receptor beta chain was recovered during a study of response to subunit inactivated influenza vaccine. Study results and limitations: With each seasonal influenza vaccination, the authors suggested, few new T cells are recruited.

In the case of this clonotype: Antigen specificity is unknown.

TCRdb called the RT-PCR reads again in MiXCR, with one record for every CDR3 protein. The sample lists hundreds of thousands of distinct CDR3 sequences, approximately 7.6% occurring once. CDR1 and CDR2 (germline): SGHAT, FQNNGV. CDR3 length: 14 residues. Trimming removed 7 bases at V and 5 bases at J, with 18 bases between. The chain employs TRBV11-2 and TRBJ2-7, with D perhaps matching TRBD1 or TRBD2 (5 bases each). The material sequenced was PBMCs from blood, taken 23 to 25 months after vaccination. The clonotype was recovered from a man between 50 and 75 years old who received an inactivated influenza vaccine. CDR3 nucleotide sequence: TGTGCCAGCACCTCGGGGACGTTGGTACACGAGCAGTACTTC. It translates to CASTSGTLVHEQYF.